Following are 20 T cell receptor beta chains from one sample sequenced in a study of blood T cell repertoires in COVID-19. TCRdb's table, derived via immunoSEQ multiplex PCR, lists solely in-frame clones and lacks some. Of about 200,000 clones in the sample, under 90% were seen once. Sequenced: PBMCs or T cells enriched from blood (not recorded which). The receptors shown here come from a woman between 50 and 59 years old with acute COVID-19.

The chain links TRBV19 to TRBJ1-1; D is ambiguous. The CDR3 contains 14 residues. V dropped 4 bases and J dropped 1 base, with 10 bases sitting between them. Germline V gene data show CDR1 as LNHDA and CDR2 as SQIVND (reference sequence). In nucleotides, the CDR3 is TGTGCCAGTAGTACGAGGCCGGAGAACACTGAAGCTTTCTTT. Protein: CASSTRPENTEAFF.

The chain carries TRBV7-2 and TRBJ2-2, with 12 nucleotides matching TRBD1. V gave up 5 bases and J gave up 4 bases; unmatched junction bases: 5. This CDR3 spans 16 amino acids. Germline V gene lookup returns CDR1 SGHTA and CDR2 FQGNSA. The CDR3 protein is CASSGRDRGPTGELFF. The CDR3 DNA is TGTGCCAGCAGCGGGCGGGACAGGGGGCCCACCGGGGAGCTGTTTTTT.

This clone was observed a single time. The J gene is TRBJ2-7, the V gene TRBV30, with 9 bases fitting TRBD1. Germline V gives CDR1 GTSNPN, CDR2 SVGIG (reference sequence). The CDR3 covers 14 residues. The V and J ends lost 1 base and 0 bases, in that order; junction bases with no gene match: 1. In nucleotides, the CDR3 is TGTGCCTGGAGTGGGGGACAGGGCTCCTACGAGCAGTACTTC. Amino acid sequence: CAWSGGQGSYEQYF.

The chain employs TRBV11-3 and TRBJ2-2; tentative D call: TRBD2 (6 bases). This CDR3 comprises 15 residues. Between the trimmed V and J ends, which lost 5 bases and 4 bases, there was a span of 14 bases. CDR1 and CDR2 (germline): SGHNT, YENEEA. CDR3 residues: CASSPGSGSTGELFF. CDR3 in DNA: TGTGCCAGCAGCCCGGGTAGCGGAAGCACCGGGGAGCTGTTTTTT.

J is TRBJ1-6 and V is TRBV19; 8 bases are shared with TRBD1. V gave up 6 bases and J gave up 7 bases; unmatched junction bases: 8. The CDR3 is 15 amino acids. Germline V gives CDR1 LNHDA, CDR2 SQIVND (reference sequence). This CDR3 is CASRGTGTGNSPLHF. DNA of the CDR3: TGTGCCAGTAGGGGGACCGGGACAGGAAATTCACCCCTCCACTTT.

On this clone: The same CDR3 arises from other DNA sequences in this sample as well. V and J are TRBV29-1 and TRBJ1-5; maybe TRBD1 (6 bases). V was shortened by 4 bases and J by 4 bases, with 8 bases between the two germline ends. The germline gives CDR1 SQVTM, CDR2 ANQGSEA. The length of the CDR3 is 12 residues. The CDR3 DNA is TGCAGCGTTGGAACAGGGAATCAGCCCCAGCATTTT. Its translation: CSVGTGNQPQHF.

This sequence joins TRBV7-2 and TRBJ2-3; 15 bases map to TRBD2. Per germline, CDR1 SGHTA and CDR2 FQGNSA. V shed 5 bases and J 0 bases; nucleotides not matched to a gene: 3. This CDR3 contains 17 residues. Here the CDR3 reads CASSTGTSGGSTDTQYF. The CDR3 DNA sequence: TGTGCCAGCAGCACTGGGACTAGCGGGGGGAGCACAGATACGCAGTATTTT.

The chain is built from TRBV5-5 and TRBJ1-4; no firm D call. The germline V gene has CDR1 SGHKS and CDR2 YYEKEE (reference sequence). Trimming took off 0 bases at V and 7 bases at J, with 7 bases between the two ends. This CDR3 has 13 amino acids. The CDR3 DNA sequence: TGTGCCAGCAGCTTGGGATCGGGTGAAAAACTGTTTTTT. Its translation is CASSLGSGEKLFF.

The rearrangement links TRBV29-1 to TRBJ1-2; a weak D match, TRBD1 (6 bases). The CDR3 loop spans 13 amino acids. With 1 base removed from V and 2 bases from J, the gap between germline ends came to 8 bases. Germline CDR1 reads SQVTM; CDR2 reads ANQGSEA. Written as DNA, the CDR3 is TGCAGCGTTGAAGGGACAGAAAACTATGGCTACACCTTC. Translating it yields CSVEGTENYGYTF.

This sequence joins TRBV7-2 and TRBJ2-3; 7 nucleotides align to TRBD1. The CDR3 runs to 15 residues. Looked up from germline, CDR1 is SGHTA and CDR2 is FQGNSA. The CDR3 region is CATQKKGASTDTQYF. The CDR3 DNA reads TGTGCTACCCAGAAAAAGGGGGCCAGCACAGATACGCAGTATTTT.

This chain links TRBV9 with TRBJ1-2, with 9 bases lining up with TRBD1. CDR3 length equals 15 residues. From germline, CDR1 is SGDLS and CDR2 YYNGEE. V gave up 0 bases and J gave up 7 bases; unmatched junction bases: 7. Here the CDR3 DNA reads TGTGCCAGCAGCGTAGTCTCACAGGGGGCGTTTGGCTACACCTTC. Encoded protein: CASSVVSQGAFGYTF.

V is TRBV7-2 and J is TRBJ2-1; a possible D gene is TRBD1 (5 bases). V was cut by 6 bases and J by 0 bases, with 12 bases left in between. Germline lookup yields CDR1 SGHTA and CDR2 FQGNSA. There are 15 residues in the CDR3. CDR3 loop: CASRSGFSSYNEQFF. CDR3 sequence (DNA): TGTGCCAGCAGATCAGGGTTTAGCTCCTACAATGAGCAGTTCTTC.

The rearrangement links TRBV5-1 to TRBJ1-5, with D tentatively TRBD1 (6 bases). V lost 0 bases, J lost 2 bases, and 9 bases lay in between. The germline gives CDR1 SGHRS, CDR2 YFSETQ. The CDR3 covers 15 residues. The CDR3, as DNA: TGCGCCAGCAGCTTGGTGGCAGGGGGCAATCAGCCCCAGCATTTT. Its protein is CASSLVAGGNQPQHF. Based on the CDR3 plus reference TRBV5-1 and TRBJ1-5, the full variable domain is KAGVTQTPRYLIKTRGQQVTLSCSPISGHRSVSWYQQTPGQGLQFLFEYFSETQRNKGNFPGRFSGRQFSNSRSEMNVSTLELGDSALYLCASSLVAGGNQPQHFGDGTRLSIL.

The CDR3 is CASSSNRLAGFIEQFF. CDR3 DNA sequence: TGTGCCAGTAGCTCAAACAGGCTAGCGGGATTCATTGAGCAGTTCTTC. The chain is built from TRBV19 and TRBJ2-1; 9 bases fit TRBD2. The CDR3 sequence is 16 residues long. CDR1 is LNHDA and CDR2 is SQIVND in the germline V gene (reference sequence). V was clipped by 6 bases and J by 9 bases; unmatched bases: 15.

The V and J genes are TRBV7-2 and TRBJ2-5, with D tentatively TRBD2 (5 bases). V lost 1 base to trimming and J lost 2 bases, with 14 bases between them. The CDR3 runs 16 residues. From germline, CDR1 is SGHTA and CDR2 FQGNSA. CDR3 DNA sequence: TGTGCCAGCAGCTTAGTTGGACTCCCGAAACAAGAGACCCAGTACTTC. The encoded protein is CASSLVGLPKQETQYF.

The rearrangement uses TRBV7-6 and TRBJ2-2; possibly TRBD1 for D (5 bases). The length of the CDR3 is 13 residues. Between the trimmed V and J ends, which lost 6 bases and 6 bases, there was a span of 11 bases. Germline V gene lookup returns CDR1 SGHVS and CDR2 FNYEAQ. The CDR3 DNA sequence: TGTGCCAGCAGAAAAGGGGTCGCCGGGGAGCTGTTTTTT. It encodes CASRKGVAGELFF.

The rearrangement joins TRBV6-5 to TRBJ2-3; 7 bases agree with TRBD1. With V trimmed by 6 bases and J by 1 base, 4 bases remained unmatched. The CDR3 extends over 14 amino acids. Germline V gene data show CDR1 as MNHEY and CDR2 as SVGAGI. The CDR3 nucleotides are TGTGCCAGCAGAGACAGGGTGGGCACAGATACGCAGTATTTT. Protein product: CASRDRVGTDTQYF.

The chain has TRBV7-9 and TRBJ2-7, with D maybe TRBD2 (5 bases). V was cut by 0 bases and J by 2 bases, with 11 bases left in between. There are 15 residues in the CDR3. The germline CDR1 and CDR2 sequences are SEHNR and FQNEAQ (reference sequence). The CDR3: CASSLAPSITYEQYF. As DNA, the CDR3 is TGTGCCAGCAGCTTAGCCCCTAGCATAACCTACGAGCAGTACTTC.

The CDR3 loop is CASIPTGGNTEAFF. The CDR3 DNA follows: TGTGCCAGCATTCCAACAGGGGGGAACACTGAAGCTTTCTTT. This rearrangement joins TRBV28 to TRBJ1-1, with 8 bases aligning to TRBD1. The V and J ends lost 7 bases and 1 base, in that order; junction bases with no gene match: 5. Germline V gives CDR1 MDHEN, CDR2 SYDVKM. The CDR3 covers 14 residues.

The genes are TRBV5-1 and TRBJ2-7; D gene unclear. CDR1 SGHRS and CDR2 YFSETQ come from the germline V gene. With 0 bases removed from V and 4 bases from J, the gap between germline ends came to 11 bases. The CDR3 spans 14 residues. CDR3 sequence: CASSLDLQFYEQYF. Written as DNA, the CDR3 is TGCGCCAGCAGCTTGGACCTCCAGTTTTACGAGCAGTACTTC.